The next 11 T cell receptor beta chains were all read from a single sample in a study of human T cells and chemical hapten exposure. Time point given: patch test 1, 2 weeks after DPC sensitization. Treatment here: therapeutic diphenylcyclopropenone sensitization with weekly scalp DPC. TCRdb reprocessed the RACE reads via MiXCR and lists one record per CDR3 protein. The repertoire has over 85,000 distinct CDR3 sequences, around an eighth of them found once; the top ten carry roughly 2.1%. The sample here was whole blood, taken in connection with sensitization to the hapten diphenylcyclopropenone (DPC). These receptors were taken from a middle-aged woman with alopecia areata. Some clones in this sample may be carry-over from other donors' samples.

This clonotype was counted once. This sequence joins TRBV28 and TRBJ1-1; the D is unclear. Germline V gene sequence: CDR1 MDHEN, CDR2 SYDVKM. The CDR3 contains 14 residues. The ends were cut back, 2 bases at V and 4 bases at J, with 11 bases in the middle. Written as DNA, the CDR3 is TGTGCCAGCAGTTTAGGGTTCAGGAGCACTGAAGCTTTCTTT. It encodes CASSLGFRSTEAFF.

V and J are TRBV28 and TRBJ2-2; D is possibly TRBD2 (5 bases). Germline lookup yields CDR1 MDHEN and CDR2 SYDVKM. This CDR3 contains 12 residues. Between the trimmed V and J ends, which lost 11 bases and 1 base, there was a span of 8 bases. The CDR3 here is CAGGENTGELFF. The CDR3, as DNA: TGTGCCGGAGGAGAGAACACCGGGGAGCTGTTTTTT. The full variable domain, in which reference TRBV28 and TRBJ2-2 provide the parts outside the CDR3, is DVKVTQSSRYLVKRTGEKVFLECVQDMDHENMFWYRQDPGLGLRLIYFSYDVKMKEKGDIPEGYSVSREKKERFSLILESASTNQTSMYLCAGGENTGELFFGEGSRLTVL.

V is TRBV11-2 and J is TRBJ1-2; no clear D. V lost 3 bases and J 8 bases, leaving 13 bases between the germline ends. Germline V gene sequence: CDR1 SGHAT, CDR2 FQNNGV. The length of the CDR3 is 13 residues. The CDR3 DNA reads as TGTGCCAGCAGCTTGAGGGTTGATTTGGGCTACACCTTC. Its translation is CASSLRVDLGYTF.

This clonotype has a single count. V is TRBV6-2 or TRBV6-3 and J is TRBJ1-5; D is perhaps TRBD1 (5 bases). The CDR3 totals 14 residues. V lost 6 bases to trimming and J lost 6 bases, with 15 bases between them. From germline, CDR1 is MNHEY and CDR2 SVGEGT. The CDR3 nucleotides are TGTGCCAGCAGGGTGGACAAGGGGACTCAGCCCCAGCATTTT. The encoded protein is CASRVDKGTQPQHF.

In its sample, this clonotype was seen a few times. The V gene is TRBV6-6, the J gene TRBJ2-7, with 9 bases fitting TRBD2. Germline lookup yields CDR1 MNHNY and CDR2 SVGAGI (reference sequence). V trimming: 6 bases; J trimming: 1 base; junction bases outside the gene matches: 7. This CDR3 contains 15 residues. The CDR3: CASSRLAGQSYEQYF. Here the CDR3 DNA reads TGTGCCAGCAGCAGGCTAGCGGGGCAATCCTACGAGCAGTACTTC.

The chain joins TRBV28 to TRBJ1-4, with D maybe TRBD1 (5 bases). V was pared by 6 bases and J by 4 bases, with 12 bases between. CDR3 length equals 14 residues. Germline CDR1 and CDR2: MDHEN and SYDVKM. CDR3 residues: CASSLGTFNEKLFF. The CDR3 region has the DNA TGTGCCAGCAGCCTTGGGACGTTTAATGAAAAACTGTTTTTT.

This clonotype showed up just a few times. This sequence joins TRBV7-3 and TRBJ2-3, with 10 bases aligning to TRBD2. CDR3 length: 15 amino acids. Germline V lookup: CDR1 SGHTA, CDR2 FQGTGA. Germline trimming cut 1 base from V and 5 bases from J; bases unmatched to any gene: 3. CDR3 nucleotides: TGTGCCAGCAGCTTAAATAGCGGGAGGATAGATACGCAGTATTTT. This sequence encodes CASSLNSGRIDTQYF.

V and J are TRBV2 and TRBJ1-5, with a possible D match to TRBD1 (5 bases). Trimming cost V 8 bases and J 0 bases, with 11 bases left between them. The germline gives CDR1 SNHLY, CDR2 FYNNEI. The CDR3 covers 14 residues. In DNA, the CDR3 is TGTGCCAGCGCTGGAGGGGATAGCAATCAGCCCCAGCATTTT. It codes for CASAGGDSNQPQHF.

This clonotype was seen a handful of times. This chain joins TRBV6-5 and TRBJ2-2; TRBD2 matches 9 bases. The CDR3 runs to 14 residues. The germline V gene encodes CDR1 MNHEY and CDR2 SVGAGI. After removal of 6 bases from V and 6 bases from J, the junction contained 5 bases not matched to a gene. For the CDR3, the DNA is TGTGCCAGCAGCTCGGGACTAGCCGCCGGGGAGCTGTTTTTT. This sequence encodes CASSSGLAAGELFF.

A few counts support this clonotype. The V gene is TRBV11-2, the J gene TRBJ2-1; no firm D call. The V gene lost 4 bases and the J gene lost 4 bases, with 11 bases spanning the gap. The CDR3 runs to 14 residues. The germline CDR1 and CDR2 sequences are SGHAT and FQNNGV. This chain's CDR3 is CASSSVPHYNEQFF. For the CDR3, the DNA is TGTGCCAGCAGCTCCGTCCCCCATTACAATGAGCAGTTCTTC.

The CDR3 sequence: CASSLDASSYEQYF. The CDR3 nucleotides are TGTGCCAGCAGTTTAGACGCGAGCTCCTACGAGCAGTACTTC. V is TRBV28 and J is TRBJ2-7; D gene uncertain. Trimming stripped 2 bases from V and 0 bases from J, with 8 bases between. Germline V gene lookup returns CDR1 MDHEN and CDR2 SYDVKM. The CDR3 is 14 residues long.